The following is a T cell receptor beta chain sequence with its context. The clone's antigen remains unknown. Base-call qualities are not available, and no considerably larger clone is one nucleotide away. The library relied on the immunoSEQ multiplex PCR assay. For the multiplex PCR, a mixture combining 60 forward primers for TCR Vbeta segments and 13 reverse primers for TCR Jbeta segments was used. Amplification of the CDR3 region of rearranged TCR beta genes was performed with a multiplex PCR assay on genomic DNA. The Illumina HiSeq System was used to sequence the amplified TCR beta libraries as 87-base-pair reads. The study's processing was this. In a later analysis, tens of millions of unique TCR beta chains were counted across the 500 to 850 repertoires, and around 10 million of these chains were shared by at least two donors. Raw reads were error-corrected and collapsed into unique sequences with a nearest-neighbor algorithm that merged closely related sequences to remove PCR and sequencing errors. V, D and J gene segments were assigned by aligning CDR3 sequences to IMGT reference sequences. Each retained sequence needed at least a six-nucleotide match to both a V gene segment and a J gene segment. Rearrangements were called productive when the CDR3 lacked stop codons and stayed in frame with V and J; all others were non-productive. CDR3 was defined by IMGT convention, running from the second conserved V-encoded cysteine to the conserved J-encoded phenylalanine. The earlier analysis of some 540 of the donors excluded any sequence lacking an unambiguous match to a single V gene segment. An earlier analysis of fewer than 650 of the donors classified V segments as functional when productive rearrangements were above 56.7% and as segregating when the standard deviation between donors was above 5%. A statistical classification framework was built to diagnose cytomegalovirus status from the catalog of TCR beta chain sequences. In a later analysis, TCR nucleotide sequences were compared against IMGT/GENE-DB human TR gene sequences so that V and J genes could be assigned. The TCRdist pipeline was used in a later analysis to assign CDR3 sequences and most-parsimonious VDJ recombination scenarios. In a later analysis, every TCR beta chain was defined by the combination of its CDR3 amino acid sequence and its V-gene family, and reads without a unique V-gene family were dropped. In a later analysis, some 600 highly shared, low-generation-probability nucleotide sequences were removed to address suspected cross-contamination and a sequencing artifact. In a later analysis, a clonal expansion index was calculated for each public chain from normalized within-repertoire ranks of inferred template counts. A later analysis computed generation probabilities with a VDJ recombination model fitted to out-of-frame rearrangements, and checked the results against IGoR. Hypergeometric tests were used in a later analysis to score TCR-TCR, TCR-HLA and TCR-CMV co-occurrence, with a repertoire-size bias correction applied to the TCR pairs. In a later analysis, false discovery rates were estimated by permuting HLA or CMV assignments 20 times. In a later analysis, co-occurring TCRs were grouped using DBSCAN, with TCRdist sequence similarity added in when clustering inside HLA-allele-positive subsets. Repertoires with fewer than 30,000 or more than 120,000 public chains were left out of co-occurrence clustering, as were five repertoires with anomalous nucleotide sharing. Entries here come from immuneACCESS through TCRdb and include only in-frame sequences with V and J called. Some clones fail to appear in such tables; in the studies checked, an unresolved V gene covers under half of the shortfall, and the cause of the remainder is unknown. V, J and clone size derive from that table, while D and trimming were established from the DNA sequence. A total of 75,000 to 100,000 clones appear in this sample, around 74% of them only once. In total, the top ten clones hold about 14% of the sample.

The cohort was made up of 650 to 700 healthy bone marrow donors. All cohort members were sampled while nominally healthy, although unrecorded immune exposures were likely present. The donor tested CMV seropositive and was one of the 289 seropositive cohort members. Each donor provided a peripheral blood sample, and peripheral blood mononuclear cells were used for TCR beta sequencing. The Qiagen DNeasy Blood Extraction Kit was used to extract genomic DNA from the blood cell samples. The CDR3 goes from the cysteine to the phenylalanine over 14 residues. The sequence is cut down to CDR3 DNA, 42 bases in frame from base 1. Trimming costs V 3 bases and J 7 bases, and their ends lie 16 bases apart. The germline V gene provides CDR1 SGHVS and CDR2 FQNEAQ. These data originate in a study of cytomegalovirus exposure and HLA in healthy donors (dated by TCRdb to 2016 to 2017). Study-level background: An earlier analysis of 587 of the donors reported approximately 260 Gb of sequence data and 117 million unique TCR beta sequences obtained from about 179 million T cells. The genetic ancestry cluster associated with self-reported Caucasian donors included 81% of the 398 genotyped donors. All discovery cohort repertoires had been generated on a single sequencing platform. To predict cytomegalovirus infection status, the study combined high-throughput TCR immunosequencing, statistical association of individual TCRs with disease status, and machine learning. Donor age, sex, ethnicity and CMV serostatus were collected together with the repertoire data. Five DR-DQ haplotypes were treated as single units for association and clustering because of strong linkage in the cohort. The study was designed to test whether signatures of past pathogen exposure could be identified by cataloging public T cell receptors. A separate validation cohort of roughly 120 different subjects was used in addition to the roughly 620-subject first cohort. The T cell repertoires of 700 or so subjects were profiled by immunosequencing and related to cytomegalovirus serostatus. An early release covering roughly 580 HLA-typed donors comprised about 300 gigabases of sequencing data and roughly 86 million unique TCR sequences. In a later analysis, previously published TCR beta repertoires from about 640 donors were re-analyzed and high-resolution HLA genotyping was added so that TCR occurrence patterns could be studied. HLA typing included class I and class II loci at four-digit resolution. In a later genetic analysis, genome-wide SNP genotypes for about 60% of the 666 donors were used, and that subset was treated as a discovery cohort. To decide whether each TCR beta V gene segment behaved as functional or pseudogenic, an earlier analysis of approximately 600 of the donors relied on high-throughput TCR beta sequencing. Rather than drawing on any new phenotypic data, the later analysis identified candidate immune exposures from TCR beta sequences and the way those sequences occurred across donors. On average, 235,054 unique TCR beta nucleotide sequences were sequenced per donor among 398 genotyped donors of the cohort, with 15% to 20% of those sequences being non-productive. Typing coverage varied by locus: roughly 629-640 donors for A, B, C, DRB1 and DQB1; roughly 560 for DQA1; nearly 610 for DPA1; more than 450 for DPB1. The paper as a whole reports these results and caveats: According to the authors, the approach could potentially be generalized to other disease states and immunological phenotypes. Because HLA typing was missing for some donors at each locus, association tests included only the typed subset. Assigning TCR associations to individual alleles was difficult when HLA alleles, especially DR and DQ, strongly co-occurred. In a later analysis, the rate of TCR association differed among HLA loci, with DRB1 alleles having the most associated TCRs and HLA-C alleles having the fewest. Three of the identified cytomegalovirus-associated TCR beta chains were confirmed in vitro to be specific for cytomegalovirus antigens. The sequencing pipeline was judged likely to have produced a cluster of highly shared sequence variants as a technical artifact. Most TCR sequences were seen in very few donors, while some public TCRs were found in many individuals. The study listed 150 to 200 TCR beta chains as associated with cytomegalovirus. The classifier was reported to diagnose cytomegalovirus status with high specificity and sensitivity in both the original cohort and the validation cohort. A later analysis reported that several top co-occurrence clusters appeared linked to parvovirus B19, influenza, CMV and Epstein-Barr virus. For the cohort, immune exposure information was limited to CMV serostatus. Some IMGT-functional V segments, including TRBV6-2 and TRBV6-3, could not be told apart with the 87-base-pair reads, so those segments were excluded. V-gene and J-gene trimming of TCR beta chains was associated with a missense DCLRE1C variant in a later genetic analysis, and the association was replicated in an independent cohort. The presence/absence analyses assumed that sequencing depth was roughly uniform across donors, and that assumption may not be true. In a later genetic analysis, fewer N-insertions in productive TCRs were reported among donors in an Asian-associated ancestry cluster than the roughly 640-donor mean. About 15 rarely observed V segments, including chromosome 9 orphons, were excluded from the earlier analysis of several hundred of the donors because counts were too low. The cohort was sequenced for TCR beta chains only, and without alpha or paired-chain data the features that could be detected were limited. A further reported finding was that TCR beta sequences accurately predicted the HLA-A and HLA-B alleles for most subjects in the first cohort. In a later analysis, HLA-associated TCR beta chains were found to be more clonally expanded and to have lower generation probabilities than equally common non-associated chains. According to a later analysis, most CMV-associated TCR beta chains appeared to be HLA-restricted, and the HLA associations seemed to be driven largely by CMV exposure. In an earlier analysis of some 540 of the donors, most TCR beta V segments appeared in productive rearrangements about 87% or about 30% of the time, broadly matching IMGT annotations. In a later analysis, around 17,000 TCR beta sequences were associated with specific HLA alleles at a false discovery rate of 0.05. Linkage disequilibrium might explain the correlated functional status among segregating V segments, but an unknown experimental factor could not be ruled out.

The source material was PBMCs. The chain is made from TRBV7-8 and TRBJ2-7; TRBD1 might be the D gene, on 6 matching bases. The clonotype originates from a woman aged 70-85 years in good health and CMV-seropositive. At the DNA level, the sequence is TGTGCCAGCAGCTTCGTTCAGGGGTTGGGAGAGCAGTACTTC. Its translation is CASSFVQGLGEQYF.